The 14 T cell receptor delta chains in this list originate from one sample, sequenced in a study of γδ T cells in repeated Plasmodium falciparum infection. TCRdb re-called clones from the multiplex PCR reads via CATT. Here the sample spans about 57,000 delta-chain clones, 1.7% being singletons. Bulk repertoires came from Vgamma9/Vdelta2+ or Vdelta2-negative gammadelta T cells flow-sorted from PBMC. Sequencing input: gamma-delta T cells from blood. These receptors were taken from a pool of human donors (malaria-infected and uninfected, not separated).

This clone was counted a few times. The mismatch at residues 2 and 10 between this DNA's translation and the TCRdb protein of a much larger clone likely reflects a read error; the protein shown is translated from the DNA. The CDR3 spells CSLGSRLKGRLLGAYTDKLIF. CDR3 nucleotide sequence: TGTTCTCTTGGGTCACGGTTAAAGGGACGACTACTGGGGGCGTACACCGATAAACTCATCTTT. This chain uses TRDV1 with TRDJ1; 8 nucleotides match TRDD3. This CDR3 spans 21 amino acids. CDR1 is TSWWSYY, CDR2 QGS, per germline.

This clone was picked up many times. It is likely a read error: a sequence one base away is far more abundant. This sample includes further DNA sequences coding for the same CDR3. The J gene is TRDJ1, the V gene TRDV1; TRDD3 matches 10 bases. This CDR3 contains 26 residues. Trimming removed 0 bases from V and 0 bases from J; junction bases left unmatched: 31. CDR1 TSWWSYY and CDR2 QGS come from the germline V gene. For the CDR3, the DNA is TGTGCTCTTGGGGAACTAGGAGTCAAAGGCTTCTCGACTGGGGGATTCTCACACCTGTACACCGATAAACTCATCTTT. Amino acids: CALGELGVKGFSTGGFSHLYTDKLIF.

In this sample, this clone turned up a few times. With only one base between it and a far larger clone, this is likely a read error. At the DNA level, this CDR3 is encoded by other sequences in the same sample as well. This chain joins TRDV1 and TRDJ1; 8 positions agree with TRDD3. Trimming took 6 bases from V and 2 from J; bases not matched to a gene: 26. The CDR3 has 21 amino acids. Germline loops: CDR1 TSWWSYY, CDR2 QGS. CDR3 amino acids: CALGDGYRQGYGFYLTDKLIF. The CDR3 coding sequence is TGTGCTCTTGGAGATGGTTATAGACAGGGATACGGTTTTTATTTGACCGATAAACTCATCTTT.

This clone has only a few counts. The TCRdb record carries a much larger clone's protein, which differs from this DNA's translation at residue 8; a read error is the likely cause, and the protein listed here is the DNA translation. J is TRDJ1 and V is TRDV1, with TRDD3 identical over 13 bases. The J gene is absent in TCRdb and was assigned here via DNA matching to germline. Per germline, CDR1 TSWWSYY and CDR2 QGS. This CDR3 is 21 amino acids long. Losses at the gene ends were 4 bases for V and 3 bases for J; bases not matched to a gene: 20. CDR3: CALGAPSCVSLLGDTADKLIF. The CDR3 region has the DNA TGTGCTCTTGGGGCCCCTTCCTGCGTATCCCTACTGGGGGATACGGCCGATAAACTCATCTTT.

This clone was picked up a small number of times. The mismatch at residue 20 between this DNA's translation and the TCRdb protein of a much larger clone likely reflects a read error; the protein shown is translated from the DNA. The chain couples TRDV1 to TRDJ1; 8 nucleotides line up with TRDD3. The J gene, absent from TCRdb, was called here by matching the DNA to germline. V dropped 1 base and J dropped 1; count of bases not matched to a gene: 35. Germline CDR1 and CDR2: TSWWSYY and QGS. This CDR3 has 26 residues. In DNA, the CDR3 is TGTGCTCTTGGGGAACCTTCACCCTTTTCTACGTTTATACTACTGGGGGCCCCGGCGTGCACCGATAAACTCATCTTT. Protein: CALGEPSPFSTFILLGAPACTDKLIF.

This clone was recorded at least ten times. TCRdb's listed protein matches a much larger clone and diverges from this DNA's translation at residue 13, likely through a read error; the protein shown comes from the DNA. The chain couples TRDV1 to TRDJ1, with D perhaps TRDD2 (6 bases). The V gene lost 4 bases and the J gene lost 5 bases, with 26 bases spanning the gap. CDR3 length equals 18 residues. Germline V gene sequence: CDR1 TSWWSYY, CDR2 QGS. CDR3 bases: TGTGCTCTTGGGGGCACCTTCCCCACTTGGGTCCTAGCGGATAAACTCATCTTT. As protein: CALGGTFPTWVLADKLIF.

This clone was counted between two and nine times. The mismatch at residue 10 between this DNA's translation and the TCRdb protein of a much larger clone likely reflects a read error; the protein shown is translated from the DNA. The chain combines TRDV1 with TRDJ1, with a weak D call TRDD3 (6 bases). Here the J gene was assigned by germline matching of the DNA, as TCRdb has none. Germline V lookup: CDR1 TSWWSYY, CDR2 QGS. CDR3 length: 18 residues. Trimming took 2 bases from V and 0 from J, leaving 19 bases between them. CDR3 protein: CALGEVYPRGSYTDKLIF. CDR3 nucleotide sequence: TGTGCTCTTGGGGAAGTGTACCCGCGGGGATCGTACACCGATAAACTCATCTTT.

A remark on this clone: This DNA's translation and the protein TCRdb lists, from a much larger clone, do not match at residue 3, likely due to a read error; the protein shown is translated from the DNA. The chain links TRDV1 to TRDJ1; 11 nucleotides line up with TRDD3. TCRdb records no J gene; here it was assigned by comparing the DNA to germline. CDR3 length: 20 residues. The germline V gene encodes CDR1 TSWWSYY and CDR2 QGS. The CDR3: CAPGAAFGWWGIRGTDKLIF. Written as DNA, the CDR3 is TGTGCTCCTGGGGCCGCCTTCGGCTGGTGGGGGATACGGGGGACCGATAAACTCATCTTT.

This chain uses TRDV1 with TRDJ1, with 9 bases identical to TRDD2. In the absence of a J gene in TCRdb, the DNA was matched to germline to assign it here. CDR1 TSWWSYY and CDR2 QGS come from the germline V gene. This CDR3 comprises 24 residues. V shed 3 bases and J 2 bases; nucleotides not matched to a gene: 31. CDR3 residues: CALGELFSPSYFWLGVWETDKLIF. The CDR3 region has the DNA TGTGCTCTTGGGGAGCTTTTCTCACCTTCCTACTTCTGGCTGGGGGTATGGGAGACCGATAAACTCATCTTT.

This clone was seen a few times. The protein held in TCRdb is that of a much larger clone and does not match this DNA's translation at residue 4, likely because of a read error; the protein shown is translated from the DNA. The rearrangement uses TRDV3 and TRDJ1, with 11 bases fitting TRDD3. The V gene's germline CDR1 is TVYSNPD and CDR2 GDNSRS (reference sequence). The CDR3 runs to 20 residues. V lost 4 bases, J lost 0 bases, and 22 bases stayed unmatched. CDR3 coding DNA: TGTGCCTCTTCTTCCTACGTTCGGGCTGGGGGATACCTATACACCGATAAACTCATCTTT. Its translation: CASSSYVRAGGYLYTDKLIF.

This clone has only a few counts. Since a far larger clone is one base different, this is likely a read error. The sample contains more than one DNA sequence encoding this CDR3. The chain links TRDV1 to TRDJ1; 13 bases fit TRDD3. This CDR3 is 21 amino acids long. Germline-derived CDR1 and CDR2 are TSWWSYY and QGS. The trim removed 3 bases at V and 2 bases at J, leaving 18 bases unmatched. CDR3 DNA: TGTGCTCTTGGGGAGGTTAGGGGCAAACTGGGGGATACGCCGGGGACCGATAAACTCATCTTT. This codes for CALGEVRGKLGDTPGTDKLIF.

This clone was seen a few times. TCRdb pairs this DNA with a much larger clone's protein that differs at residue 18, likely a read error; the protein shown was translated from the DNA. V and J are TRDV2 and TRDJ3; 13 bases match TRDD3. Germline CDR1 reads GEAIGNYY; CDR2 reads EKD. This CDR3 has 20 residues. The CDR3 nucleotides are TGTGCCTGTGACTCTGTACTGGGGGATACGCTCGCATGGGACACCCGACAGACGTTTTTC. Its translation is CACDSVLGDTLAWDTRQTFF.

Regarding this clone: One base separates it from a far larger clone, so it is likely a read error. In the same sample, other DNA sequences code for this CDR3. The rearrangement joins TRDV2 to TRDJ3; 13 nucleotides agree with TRDD3. The J gene, not given by TCRdb, was assigned here from a germline match of the nucleotide sequence. Germline CDR1 reads GEAIGNYY; CDR2 reads EKD. This CDR3 is 18 amino acids long. This CDR3 is CACDTGGYASWDTRQMFF. The CDR3 region has the DNA TGTGCCTGCGACACTGGGGGATACGCTTCCTGGGACACCCGACAGATGTTTTTC.

Points on this clone: The mismatch at residue 5 between this DNA's translation and the TCRdb protein of a much larger clone likely reflects a read error; the protein shown is translated from the DNA. This chain uses TRDV2 with TRDJ1; tentative D call: TRDD3 (6 bases). This CDR3 has 17 residues. Germline CDR1 reads GEAIGNYY; CDR2 reads EKD. Between the trimmed V and J ends, which lost 2 bases and 0 bases, there was a span of 18 bases. The CDR3 DNA sequence: TGTGCCTGTGACAGCCCTGGGGCCCCAGGAGACACCGATAAACTCATCTTT. It specifies CACDSPGAPGDTDKLIF.